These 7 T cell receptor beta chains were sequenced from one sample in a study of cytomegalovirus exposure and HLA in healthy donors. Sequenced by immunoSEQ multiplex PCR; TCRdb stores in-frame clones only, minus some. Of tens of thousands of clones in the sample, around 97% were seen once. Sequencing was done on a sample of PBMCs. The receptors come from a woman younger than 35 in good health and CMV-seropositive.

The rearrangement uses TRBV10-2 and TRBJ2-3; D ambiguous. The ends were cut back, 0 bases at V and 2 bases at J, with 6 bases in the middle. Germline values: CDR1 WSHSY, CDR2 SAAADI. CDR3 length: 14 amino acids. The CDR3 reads CASSESAHTDTQYF. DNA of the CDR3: TGCGCCAGCAGTGAGTCGGCCCACACAGATACGCAGTATTTT.

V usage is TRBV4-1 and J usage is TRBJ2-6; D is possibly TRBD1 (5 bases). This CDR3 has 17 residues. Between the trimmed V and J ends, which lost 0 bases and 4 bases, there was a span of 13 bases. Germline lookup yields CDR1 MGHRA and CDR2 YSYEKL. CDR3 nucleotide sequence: TGCGCCAGCAGCCAAGAGGTTCTAGGGGCCGGGGCCAACGTCCTGACTTTC. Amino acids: CASSQEVLGAGANVLTF.

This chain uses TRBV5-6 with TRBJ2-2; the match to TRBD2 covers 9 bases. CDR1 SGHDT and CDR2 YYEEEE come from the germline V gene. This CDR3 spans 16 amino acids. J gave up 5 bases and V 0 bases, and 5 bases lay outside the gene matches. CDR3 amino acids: CASSLVSGRYTGELFF. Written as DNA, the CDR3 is TGTGCCAGCAGCTTGGTTAGCGGGAGATATACCGGGGAGCTGTTTTTT.

The CDR3 DNA sequence: TGTGCCAGCAGCTTCACAGCGAACACTGAAGCTTTCTTT. Protein sequence: CASSFTANTEAFF. V is TRBV13 and J is TRBJ1-1; D uncertain. Deletions cut 3 bases from V and 1 base from J, with 6 bases between. Germline assignment: CDR1 PRHDT and CDR2 FYEKMQ (reference sequence). The CDR3 has 13 residues.

The CDR3 protein is CASSFSGETQYF. CDR3 nucleotides: TGTGCCAGCAGTTTCTCAGGAGAGACCCAGTACTTC. V gene TRBV27 combines with J gene TRBJ2-5, with no clear D. The CDR3 runs 12 residues. Germline CDR1 MNHEY, CDR2 SMNVEV (reference sequence). V lost 3 bases and J 4 bases, leaving 6 bases between the germline ends.

CDR3 nucleotide sequence: TGTGCCAGCAGTGATATTCCGGGAAGCGGGAGCGCAGATACGCAGTATTTT. Translated, it gives CASSDIPGSGSADTQYF. The V and J genes are TRBV6-1 and TRBJ2-3; 8 bases agree with TRBD2. Trimming removed 3 bases from V and 4 bases from J; junction bases left unmatched: 12. Per the germline V gene, CDR1 is MNHNS and CDR2 is SASEGT. The CDR3 is 17 residues long.

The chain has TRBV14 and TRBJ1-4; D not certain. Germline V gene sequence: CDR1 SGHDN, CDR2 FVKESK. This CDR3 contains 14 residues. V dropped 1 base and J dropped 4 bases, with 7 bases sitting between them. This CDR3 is CASSQALINEKLFF. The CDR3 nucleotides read TGTGCCAGCAGCCAAGCTCTAATTAATGAAAAACTGTTTTTT.